A single sample gave rise to the 10 T cell receptor beta chains below, sequenced in a study of tumor-infiltrating lymphocytes in primary liver carcinoma. Germline DNA was also extracted, with blood RNA taken from unsorted whole blood. With a constant-region primer, TCR beta cDNA was made from approximately 520 ng of total RNA. Three-round nested multiplex PCR performed with slightly modified ARM-PCR produced the TCR beta libraries. A C-beta reverse primer and TRBV1-TRBV30 forward primers served in each of the first two PCR rounds, at ten to eleven cycles apiece. TCRdb independently ran MiXCR on the multiplex PCR reads; one entry per CDR3 protein. Of approximately 340,000 distinct CDR3 sequences in the sample, roughly 61% were seen once. The sequencing input was peripheral blood. The receptor source for this set is a man between 40 and 49 years old with primary liver carcinoma and hepatitis B virus infection.

Comments on this clonotype: This may come from a read error, since a much larger clone is one base off. V usage is TRBV6-5 and J usage is TRBJ2-3; D ambiguous. The germline V gene encodes CDR1 MNHEY and CDR2 SVGAGI. The CDR3 contains 13 residues. The CDR3 loop reads CASSYGWADMQYF. Written as DNA, the CDR3 is TGTGCCAGCAGTTACGGTTGGGCAGATATGCAGTATTTT.

Remarks on this clonotype: The DNA is omitted, as the CDR3 cannot be located on it reliably, and the CDR3 follows TCRdb's listing. The CDR3 is CASSSHVGTGSPGELFF. The chain has TRBV7-3 and TRBJ2-2; the D call of TRBD1 is as the table states it, not checked on the DNA. The CDR3 is 17 amino acids in total, end residues counted. From germline, CDR1 is SGHTA and CDR2 FQGTGA.

This chain connects TRBV7-9 to TRBJ1-5; 10 bases are shared with TRBD1. CDR3 length equals 16 residues. CDR1 SEHNR and CDR2 FQNEAQ come from the germline V gene (reference sequence). V shed 5 bases and J 4 bases; nucleotides not matched to a gene: 8. The CDR3 loop reads CASSPPDRGDNQPQHF. The CDR3 bases are TGTGCCAGCAGCCCACCGGACAGGGGGGATAATCAGCCCCAGCATTTT.

The chain links TRBV30 to TRBJ2-3; D gene unclear. V was pared by 7 bases and J by 1 base, with 12 bases between. Germline CDR1 and CDR2: GTSNPN and SVGIG (reference sequence). The CDR3 covers 13 residues. CDR3 loop: CAYKGRGTDTQYF. The CDR3 region has the DNA TGTGCCTACAAAGGACGGGGCACAGATACGCAGTATTTT. Full variable domain (outside the CDR3, taken from reference TRBV30 and TRBJ2-3): SQTIHQWPATLVQPVGSPLSLECTVEGTSNPNLYWYRQAAGRGLQLLFYSVGIGQISSEVPQNLSASRPQDRQFILSSKKLLLSDSGFYLCAYKGRGTDTQYFGPGTRLTVL.

The CDR3 protein is CASSPDNQPQHF. CDR3 in DNA: TGTGCCAGCAGTCCCGACAATCAGCCCCAGCATTTT. The rearrangement uses TRBV12-3 or TRBV12-4 and TRBJ1-5; no clear D gene. V gave up 5 bases and J gave up 3 bases, with 5 bases separating them. This CDR3 is built from 12 residues.

A note on this clonotype: A read error may be the cause here, since a much bigger clone is one base away. The gene calls are TRBV6-6 and TRBJ1-1, with D possibly TRBD1 on 6 matching bases. CDR1 is MNHNY and CDR2 is SVGAGI in the germline V gene (reference sequence). The CDR3 is made up of 17 amino acids. The germline V and J ends were trimmed by 7 bases and 4 bases, with 25 bases remaining between them. The CDR3 bases are TGTGCCAGCACCCATGGGGTGGGGGCGAGGGATAGCACTGAAGCTTTCTTT. This encodes CASTHGVGARDSTEAFF.

This clonotype was found many times. With a much larger clone just one base away, this may be a read error. This chain connects TRBV11-2 to TRBJ2-1; D call uncertain. V shed 6 bases and J shed 3 bases, with 15 bases lying between them. Germline V gene sequence: CDR1 SGHAT, CDR2 FQNNGV. This CDR3 has 15 amino acids. The CDR3 reads CASSLESGYYNEQFF. The CDR3, as DNA: TGTGCCAGCAGTCTAGAATCGGGTTACTACAATGAGCAGTTCTTC.

The table lists this clonotype with many counts. The V and J genes are TRBV10-3 and TRBJ1-1, with a weak D call TRBD1 (5 bases). CDR1 ENHRY and CDR2 SYGVKD come from the germline V gene. V lost 5 bases and J lost 5, with 6 bases in between. There are 11 residues in the CDR3. In DNA form, the CDR3 reads TGTGCCATCAGTAAGGGGACTGAAGCTTTCTTT. Translating gives CAISKGTEAFF.

Note on this clonotype: This clone may be a read error of a much larger clone one base away. The chain joins TRBV4-2 to TRBJ2-2; the D is unclear. The germline V gene has CDR1 LGHNA and CDR2 YNFKEQ. The CDR3 spans 13 residues. In DNA, the CDR3 is TGTGCCAGCAACCAAGAACAGCCCGGGGAGCTGTTTTTT. Translating gives CASNQEQPGELFF.

In its sample, this clonotype was seen many times. The CDR3 loop reads CASSRPTGSYNSPLHF. The CDR3 DNA reads TGTGCCAGCAGCCGGCCGACAGGGTCCTATAATTCACCCCTCCACTTT. The chain recombines TRBV12-3 or TRBV12-4 with TRBJ1-6; 7 nucleotides line up with TRBD1. Germline trimming cut 6 bases from V and 1 base from J; bases unmatched to any gene: 6. This CDR3 comprises 16 residues.